Listed here are 32 T cell receptor beta chains from one sample, sequenced in a study of T cells after yellow fever vaccination. TCRdb used MiXCR to reprocess the 5' RACE reads, holding one entry per CDR3 protein. The table records about 63,000 distinct CDR3 sequences, 7.4% of them present only once. Specimen: CD8+ T cells sorted from PBMCs, collected 15 days after the yellow fever booster vaccination. These receptors were taken from a man aged 30 to 45 who received the YFV17D yellow fever vaccine.

The table lists this clonotype with many counts. The J gene is TRBJ2-3, the V gene TRBV27, with unresolved D. With 1 base removed from V and 2 bases from J, the gap between germline ends came to 4 bases. Germline CDR1 is MNHEY and CDR2 is SMNVEV (reference sequence). This CDR3 has 13 amino acids. The DNA of the CDR3 is TGTGCCAGCAGTTTATTGCCCACAGATACGCAGTATTTT. Encoded protein: CASSLLPTDTQYF.

This clonotype was detected ten times or more. This sequence joins TRBV12-3 or TRBV12-4 and TRBJ1-1; perhaps TRBD1 as D (6 bases). With 5 bases removed from V and 4 bases from J, the gap between germline ends came to 8 bases. This CDR3 spans 12 amino acids. CDR3 protein: CASSTGFTEAFF. The CDR3 DNA reads as TGTGCCAGCAGTACAGGGTTCACTGAAGCTTTCTTT.

This clonotype was recorded at least ten times. The V call is TRBV20-1, the J call TRBJ2-1, with D unresolved. Per the germline V gene, CDR1 is DFQATT and CDR2 is SNEGSKA (reference sequence). This CDR3 region has 14 residues. The CDR3 region is CTPRDPFSYNEQFF. CDR3 bases: TGCACCCCAAGGGATCCTTTCTCCTACAATGAGCAGTTCTTC.

This clonotype was recorded at least ten times. The V and J genes are TRBV19 and TRBJ2-3, with D hard to call. CDR1 is LNHDA, CDR2 SQIVND, per germline (reference sequence). V was pared by 3 bases and J by 4 bases, with 17 bases between. The CDR3 is made up of 16 amino acids. The CDR3: CASSIFGPVSPDTQYF. The CDR3 DNA follows: TGTGCCAGTAGTATCTTCGGGCCCGTCTCGCCAGATACGCAGTATTTT.

In its sample, this clonotype was seen many times. The rearrangement links TRBV19 to TRBJ2-7; TRBD1 is a possible D gene (5 bases). CDR3 length: 15 amino acids. Looked up from germline, CDR1 is LNHDA and CDR2 is SQIVND (reference sequence). Trimming stripped 5 bases from V and 0 bases from J, with 14 bases between. The CDR3 DNA reads TGTGCCAGTAGTGTCACAGGATCGACCTCCTACGAGCAGTACTTC. Residues: CASSVTGSTSYEQYF. The full variable domain, in which reference TRBV19 and TRBJ2-7 provide the parts outside the CDR3, is DGGITQSPKYLFRKEGQNVTLSCEQNLNHDAMYWYRQDPGQGLRLIYYSQIVNDFQKGDIAEGYSVSREKKESFPLTVTSAQKNPTAFYLCASSVTGSTSYEQYFGPGTRLTVT.

This clonotype was observed many times. V usage is TRBV12-3 or TRBV12-4 and J usage is TRBJ2-1; tentative D call: TRBD1 (7 bases). This CDR3 has 13 residues. V lost 7 bases and J 8 bases, leaving 15 bases between the germline ends. CDR3 region: CASNAGGLDEQFF. Here the CDR3 DNA reads TGTGCCAGCAACGCAGGGGGGTTGGATGAGCAGTTCTTC.

This clonotype has a count of ten or more. V usage is TRBV18 and J usage is TRBJ2-3, with unresolved D. Trimming stripped 3 bases from V and 0 bases from J, with 7 bases between. This CDR3 is 14 amino acids long. CDR1 and CDR2 (germline): KGHSH, LQKENI. CDR3 region: CASSPQDSTDTQYF. DNA of the CDR3: TGTGCCAGCTCACCGCAGGACAGCACAGATACGCAGTATTTT.

This clonotype was seen ten or more times. This sequence joins TRBV4-3 and TRBJ2-1; no clear D gene. Trimming removed 0 bases at V and 10 bases at J, with 25 bases between. Germline V gives CDR1 LGHNA, CDR2 YSLEER. The CDR3 consists of 18 residues. The CDR3 DNA is TGCGCCAGCAGCCAAGATTCTTTAATACCCCACGGGCCCGAAGAGCAGTTCTTC. It encodes CASSQDSLIPHGPEEQFF.

V and J are TRBV15 and TRBJ1-1; the D is unclear. The CDR3 length is 17 residues. The V gene's germline CDR1 is LNHNV and CDR2 YYDKDF (reference sequence). Deletions cut 0 bases from V and 6 bases from J, with 20 bases between. CDR3 coding DNA: TGTGCCACCAGCAGAGATTATTCCTACCAGCTCACCCCTGAAGCTTTCTTT. Protein: CATSRDYSYQLTPEAFF.

There are many counts of this clonotype. V gene TRBV7-9 combines with J gene TRBJ2-5, with TRBD1 as a possible D gene (6 bases). Germline-derived CDR1 and CDR2 are SEHNR and FQNEAQ (reference sequence). V was pared by 8 bases and J by 3 bases, with 10 bases between. The CDR3 runs 12 residues. This CDR3 reads CASRDTEETQYF. For the CDR3, the DNA is TGTGCCAGCCGGGACACCGAAGAGACCCAGTACTTC.

This clonotype came up a few times. V is TRBV12-3 or TRBV12-4 and J is TRBJ2-1, with D perhaps TRBD2 (5 bases). V was clipped by 6 bases and J by 10 bases, with 25 bases between them. This CDR3 comprises 16 residues. DNA for the CDR3: TGTGCCAGCAGCCTGCCGCGGGCTAGCCCCCTTGTCGAGCAGTTCTTC. Its translation is CASSLPRASPLVEQFF.

The rearrangement links TRBV27 to TRBJ2-5; no clear D. CDR3 size: 16 residues. The V end was cut by 7 bases, the J end by 0 bases, with 18 bases between. From germline, CDR1 is MNHEY and CDR2 SMNVEV (reference sequence). Here the CDR3 reads CASKYFGEWYQETQYF. CDR3 DNA: TGTGCCAGCAAGTATTTCGGTGAATGGTACCAAGAGACCCAGTACTTC.

There are many counts of this clonotype. The gene calls are TRBV23-1 and TRBJ2-2; the D call may be TRBD1 or TRBD2 (6 bases each). TRBV23-1 is noted as an ORF with a role that remains uncertain. The CDR3 runs 18 residues. Trimming took off 0 bases at V and 7 bases at J, with 21 bases between the two ends. The CDR3 DNA is TGCGCCAGCAGTCAATCCTTTATCCTGCAGGGGAGGCACGGGGAGCTGTTTTTT. Translation: CASSQSFILQGRHGELFF.

This clonotype was counted at least ten times. The chain links TRBV7-9 to TRBJ1-1; 9 positions match TRBD1. The CDR3 runs to 14 residues. Trimming took 4 bases from V and 1 from J; bases not matched to a gene: 1. From germline, CDR1 is SEHNR and CDR2 FQNEAQ (reference sequence). The CDR3 nucleotides are TGTGCCAGCAGCTCGGGACAGGGGAACACTGAAGCTTTCTTT. Translating gives CASSSGQGNTEAFF.

This clonotype was observed at least ten times. The gene calls are TRBV28 and TRBJ2-3; D is uncertain. CDR3 length equals 15 residues. V shed 3 bases and J shed 6 bases, with 16 bases lying between them. Germline V gene sequence: CDR1 MDHEN, CDR2 SYDVKM. The CDR3 bases are TGTGCCAGCAGTTTGGGCGTATCCTCCCAGGATACGCAGTATTTT. Protein: CASSLGVSSQDTQYF.

A word on this clonotype: With a much larger clone just one base away, this may be a read error. The chain combines TRBV15 with TRBJ2-7, with 7 bases lining up with TRBD2. This CDR3 is 13 amino acids long. Germline CDR1 is LNHNV and CDR2 is YYDKDF (reference sequence). Losses at the gene ends were 3 bases for V and 5 bases for J; bases not matched to a gene: 4. CDR3 protein: CATSRERDNEQYF. CDR3 coding DNA: TGTGCCACCAGCAGGGAGCGGGATAACGAGCAGTACTTC.

This clonotype was observed many times. CDR3 nucleotides: TGTGCCAGTATGCCCCAGACAGGGTGGGAAGGGGACCGGGAGCTGTTTTTT. It encodes CASMPQTGWEGDRELFF. V is TRBV19 and J is TRBJ2-2; 7 bases are shared with TRBD1. Unmatched junction bases numbered 20, after V lost 7 bases and J lost 9 bases. Germline values: CDR1 LNHDA, CDR2 SQIVND (reference sequence). The CDR3 has 17 residues.

The chain links TRBV4-1 to TRBJ2-5, with 9 bases that match TRBD2. J was trimmed by 3 bases and V by 0 bases; bases with no gene match: 14. Looked up from germline, CDR1 is MGHRA and CDR2 is YSYEKL. The length of the CDR3 is 19 residues. The CDR3 sequence: CASSQDLGLAGFIEETQYF. CDR3 nucleotides: TGCGCCAGCAGCCAAGATCTCGGGCTAGCGGGATTTATAGAAGAGACCCAGTACTTC.

The V call is TRBV12-5, the J call TRBJ2-2; the D call may be TRBD1 or TRBD2 (5 bases each). The length of the CDR3 is 16 residues. Germline CDR1 is LGHNT and CDR2 is FRNRAP. The ends were cut back, 4 bases at V and 6 bases at J, with 18 bases in the middle. The CDR3 DNA is TGTGCTAGTGGTTGGGATCCGTCCGGGGCCCCCGGGGAGCTGTTTTTT. Translating gives CASGWDPSGAPGELFF.

In this sample, this clonotype turned up many times. The chain employs TRBV7-9 and TRBJ2-6; 12 nucleotides agree with TRBD2. The CDR3 covers 18 residues. Germline CDR1 SEHNR, CDR2 FQNEAQ (reference sequence). Germline trimming cut 3 bases from V and 4 bases from J; bases unmatched to any gene: 7. In nucleotides, the CDR3 is TGTGCCAGCAGCTTCCCAACTAGCGGGAGGAGGGGGGCCAACGTCCTGACTTTC. Translated: CASSFPTSGRRGANVLTF.

This clonotype has a count of ten or more. The chain combines TRBV28 with TRBJ1-6, with 7 bases that match TRBD1. In germline, CDR1 is MDHEN, CDR2 SYDVKM. J lost 7 bases, V lost 1 base, and 4 bases had no gene match. The CDR3 runs 15 residues. The CDR3 spells CASSLSPRGNSPLHF. CDR3 nucleotide sequence: TGTGCCAGCAGTTTATCTCCCAGGGGGAATTCACCCCTCCACTTT.

This clonotype was observed many times. The rearrangement links TRBV4-3 to TRBJ2-3, with 8 bases matching TRBD2. V trimming: 3 bases; J trimming: 2 bases; junction bases outside the gene matches: 10. This CDR3 has 17 amino acids. Germline V gene sequence: CDR1 LGHNA, CDR2 YSLEER. CDR3 nucleotide sequence: TGCGCCAGCAGCCATAGCCGGGAGGGCCTGAACACAGATACGCAGTATTTT. It yields the protein CASSHSREGLNTDTQYF.

This clonotype was recorded many times. V gene TRBV5-1 combines with J gene TRBJ2-1; 8 positions agree with TRBD2. The CDR3 runs to 13 residues. Looked up from germline, CDR1 is SGHRS and CDR2 is YFSETQ. Germline trimming cut 7 bases from V and 6 bases from J; bases unmatched to any gene: 6. The DNA of the CDR3 is TGCGCCAGCGGTCTAGCGGGCTTCAATGAGCAGTTCTTC. Encoded protein: CASGLAGFNEQFF. The full variable domain, completed using reference TRBV5-1 and TRBJ2-1, is KAGVTQTPRYLIKTRGQQVTLSCSPISGHRSVSWYQQTPGQGLQFLFEYFSETQRNKGNFPGRFSGRQFSNSRSEMNVSTLELGDSALYLCASGLAGFNEQFFGPGTRLTVL.

This clonotype was seen at least ten times. V usage is TRBV5-1 and J usage is TRBJ2-1, with a tentative D call TRBD2 (5 bases). Per the germline V gene, CDR1 is SGHRS and CDR2 is YFSETQ. CDR3 length: 15 residues. Trimming left V 7 bases short and J 1 base short, with 15 bases between. CDR3 in amino acids: CASHGGLGSYNEQFF. The CDR3 nucleotides read TGCGCCAGCCACGGCGGGTTAGGGTCCTACAATGAGCAGTTCTTC.

This clonotype was seen repeatedly, ten times or more. The genes are TRBV29-1 and TRBJ2-7; perhaps TRBD1 as D (5 bases). Germline-derived CDR1 and CDR2 are SQVTM and ANQGSEA. The V and J ends lost 6 bases and 2 bases respectively, with 11 bases between them. The CDR3 has 12 residues. The CDR3 DNA follows: TGCAGCGTACGCGACAGCCCCTACGAGCAGTACTTC. This codes for CSVRDSPYEQYF.

This clonotype was picked up many times. The CDR3 region has the DNA TGTGCCAGCAGTCCCGCCAGGGGGTACGACGAGCAGTACTTC. As protein: CASSPARGYDEQYF. The chain combines TRBV12-3 or TRBV12-4 with TRBJ2-7, with TRBD1 identical over 7 bases. CDR3 length: 14 amino acids. The V and J ends lost 5 bases and 5 bases, in that order; junction bases with no gene match: 9.

This clonotype showed up many times. V usage is TRBV11-2 and J usage is TRBJ2-1; tentatively, D is TRBD2 (5 bases). Germline V CDR1 and CDR2: SGHAT, FQNNGV. V dropped 5 bases and J dropped 0 bases, with 14 bases sitting between them. This CDR3 has 16 amino acids. CDR3 residues: CASSGYTGSSYNEQFF. CDR3 in DNA: TGTGCCAGCAGCGGGTATACGGGAAGCTCCTACAATGAGCAGTTCTTC.

This clonotype showed up just a few times. The rearrangement joins TRBV11-2 to TRBJ1-1; D gene unclear. The ends were cut back, 1 base at V and 1 base at J, with 10 bases in the middle. CDR1 SGHAT and CDR2 FQNNGV come from the germline V gene. The length of the CDR3 is 15 residues. The CDR3 coding sequence is TGTGCCAGCAGCTTAGCTCATTTACAGAACACTGAAGCTTTCTTT. It translates to CASSLAHLQNTEAFF.

To note about this clonotype: This may be a read error: a much more frequent sequence differs by one nucleotide. This chain's CDR3 is CASSFDHQSVDDQFF. The CDR3 DNA follows: TGTGCCAGCAGTTTCGACCACCAAAGTGTCGATGATCAGTTCTTC. V usage is TRBV12-3 or TRBV12-4 and J usage is TRBJ2-1; the D is unclear. The CDR3 is 15 residues long.

This clonotype was recorded many times. J is TRBJ2-2 and V is TRBV29-1; D could derive from TRBD1 or TRBD2 (5 bases each). This CDR3 has 15 amino acids. V was trimmed by 4 bases and J by 4 bases, leaving 16 bases between them. Germline V gene sequence: CDR1 SQVTM, CDR2 ANQGSEA. CDR3 DNA sequence: TGCAGCGTTGGAGAGGGGACCCGAGGCACCGGGGAGCTGTTTTTT. Residues: CSVGEGTRGTGELFF.

This clonotype was observed a few times. The V call is TRBV12-3 or TRBV12-4, the J call TRBJ2-3; perhaps D is TRBD1 or TRBD2 (5 bases each). Trimming shortened V by 6 bases and J by 2 bases, and 15 bases separated the two germline ends. The CDR3 length is 15 residues. The CDR3 region has the DNA TGTGCCAGCAGGGGACCAACTGACTCCACAGATACGCAGTATTTT. It translates to CASRGPTDSTDTQYF.

This clonotype appeared many times. The V gene is TRBV29-1, the J gene TRBJ1-1; D possibly corresponds to TRBD1 (6 bases). Germline assignment: CDR1 SQVTM and CDR2 ANQGSEA. V lost 4 bases to trimming and J lost 5 bases, with 23 bases between them. The CDR3 covers 16 residues. The CDR3 bases are TGCAGCGTTGCACCCTCCGGGACAACCTTGGGAACTGAAGCTTTCTTT. This gives the protein CSVAPSGTTLGTEAFF.